A single sample gave rise to the 21 T cell receptor beta chains below, sequenced in a study of blood T cells in healthy people across ages. A second PCR, run for roughly 7 to 12 cycles, used a sample-barcoded 5' primer plus a J-beta primer mix. TCRdb passed the 5' RACE reads through MiXCR, listing each CDR3 protein once. The table lists 2 million or so distinct CDR3 sequences, about 50% of them singletons. Sequenced: blood. The receptors here all came from a woman in her forties in good health.

This clonotype was observed a single time. The chain's CDR3 is CASSYSNSGYGYTF. The DNA of the CDR3 is TGTGCCAGCAGTTACTCGAACAGTGGCTATGGCTACACCTTC. The chain joins TRBV6-5 to TRBJ1-2; D ambiguous. The V and J ends lost 0 bases and 4 bases respectively, with 9 bases between them. The CDR3 has 14 amino acids. Germline V CDR1 and CDR2: MNHEY, SVGAGI.

This clonotype was seen only a few times. The V call is TRBV27, the J call TRBJ1-1; TRBD1 agrees at 9 bases. Germline assignment: CDR1 MNHEY and CDR2 SMNVEV (reference sequence). This CDR3 has 13 amino acids. With 8 bases clipped from V and 5 bases from J, the junction kept 6 bases outside the gene matches. The CDR3 region has the DNA TGTGCCAGCGAAGGGACAGGGAGGACTGAAGCTTTCTTT. Its protein product is CASEGTGRTEAFF.

This clonotype has only a few counts. The rearrangement joins TRBV10-3 to TRBJ2-5; TRBD1 matches 7 bases. CDR1 and CDR2 from the germline V gene are ENHRY and SYGVKD. The junction had 6 bases not matched to a gene; V was cut back by 3 bases and J by 2 bases. The CDR3 is 15 residues long. The chain's CDR3 is CAISDRDSQQETQYF. The CDR3 DNA sequence: TGTGCCATCAGTGACCGGGACAGCCAACAAGAGACCCAGTACTTC.

The chain joins TRBV7-6 to TRBJ1-1; 8 nucleotides agree with TRBD1. The CDR3 sequence is 14 residues long. Losses at the gene ends were 7 bases for V and 1 base for J; bases not matched to a gene: 5. Germline CDR1 SGHVS, CDR2 FNYEAQ. CDR3 nucleotides: TGTGCCAGCAAGCAGGGGGCAGCGAACACTGAAGCTTTCTTT. The encoded protein is CASKQGAANTEAFF.

CDR3 bases: TGTGCCAGTAGCGTCGTCGGCAGGGGGGCCGGGAGTGAGCAGTTCTTC. Amino acid sequence: CASSVVGRGAGSEQFF. V is TRBV19 and J is TRBJ2-1; D possibly corresponds to TRBD1 (7 bases). V shed 6 bases and J shed 9 bases, with 24 bases lying between them. CDR1 and CDR2 (germline): LNHDA, SQIVND (reference sequence). The CDR3 is made up of 16 amino acids. Filled out from reference TRBV19 and TRBJ2-1, the complete variable domain reads DGGITQSPKYLFRKEGQNVTLSCEQNLNHDAMYWYRQDPGQGLRLIYYSQIVNDFQKGDIAEGYSVSREKKESFPLTVTSAQKNPTAFYLCASSVVGRGAGSEQFFGPGTRLTVL.

This clonotype showed up just a few times. J is TRBJ1-2 and V is TRBV4-3, with unresolved D. CDR1 and CDR2 from the germline V gene are LGHNA and YSLEER. This CDR3 is 14 amino acids long. Trimming cost V 0 bases and J 3 bases, with 8 bases left between them. The CDR3 protein is CASSQDEGYYGYTF. In DNA form, the CDR3 reads TGCGCCAGCAGCCAAGACGAGGGTTACTATGGCTACACCTTC.

The gene calls are TRBV10-3 and TRBJ2-3; 9 bases agree with TRBD1. Unmatched junction bases numbered 5, after V lost 9 bases and J lost 4 bases. Germline CDR1 ENHRY, CDR2 SYGVKD. This CDR3 comprises 13 residues. The CDR3: CAIGQGRSDTQYF. As DNA, the CDR3 is TGTGCCATAGGACAGGGGAGATCAGATACGCAGTATTTT.

The chain has TRBV20-1 and TRBJ2-1; D is unclear. Germline CDR1 and CDR2: DFQATT and SNEGSKA (reference sequence). V was trimmed by 3 bases and J by 0 bases, leaving 15 bases between them. The CDR3 totals 16 residues. Here the CDR3 reads CSASLGFPSSYNEQFF. For the CDR3, the DNA is TGCAGTGCTAGTTTGGGCTTCCCAAGCTCCTACAATGAGCAGTTCTTC.

The genes are TRBV28 and TRBJ2-5, with unresolved D. Trimming removed 5 bases from V and 2 bases from J, with 9 bases in between. Germline CDR1 and CDR2: MDHEN and SYDVKM. The CDR3 sequence is 13 residues long. The CDR3 DNA reads as TGTGCCAGCAGTGTAACTGTACAAGAGACCCAGTACTTC. As protein: CASSVTVQETQYF.

The chain couples TRBV12-3 or TRBV12-4 to TRBJ1-2, with D possibly TRBD1 on 5 matching bases. Trimming shortened V by 3 bases and J by 4 bases, and 9 bases separated the two germline ends. The CDR3 has 13 residues. DNA of the CDR3: TGTGCCAGCAGTTTTCAAGGGACCTATGGCTACACCTTC. Its translation is CASSFQGTYGYTF.

This clonotype was detected a few times. The chain employs TRBV20-1 and TRBJ2-1, with D possibly being TRBD2 (5 bases). Between the trimmed V and J ends, which lost 5 bases and 5 bases, there was a span of 7 bases. The CDR3 runs 11 residues. In germline, CDR1 is DFQATT, CDR2 SNEGSKA (reference sequence). The CDR3 nucleotides read TGCAGTGCTCGGGAAAACAATGAGCAGTTCTTC. The encoded protein is CSARENNEQFF.

This clonotype has only a few counts. The rearrangement uses TRBV5-5 and TRBJ2-7; D uncertain. The CDR3 totals 14 residues. Trimming took off 4 bases at V and 0 bases at J, with 11 bases between the two ends. The germline V gene has CDR1 SGHKS and CDR2 YYEKEE (reference sequence). CDR3 residues: CASSRCLGSYEQYF. DNA of the CDR3: TGTGCCAGCAGCAGGTGCCTTGGCTCCTACGAGCAGTACTTC.

This clonotype was picked up a small number of times. This chain connects TRBV7-3 to TRBJ1-6; 7 bases line up with TRBD1. V shed 5 bases, J shed 7 bases, and the junction held 2 bases outside the gene matches. This CDR3 has 13 amino acids. Per germline, CDR1 SGHTA and CDR2 FQGTGA. Here the CDR3 DNA reads TGTGCCAGCAGCCTGACAGGGAATTCACCCCTCCACTTT. Translated, it gives CASSLTGNSPLHF.

The rearrangement joins TRBV7-3 to TRBJ2-1, with D maybe TRBD2 (5 bases). This CDR3 has 18 residues. CDR1 and CDR2 (germline): SGHTA, FQGTGA. V lost 2 bases, J lost 1 base, and 18 bases lay in between. In DNA, the CDR3 is TGTGCCAGCAGCTTAGGTGGAAATGGGCGGGCTTCCTACAATGAGCAGTTCTTC. Translation: CASSLGGNGRASYNEQFF.

The CDR3 bases are TGTGCCAGCAGTTCTAGACAGGGGGGAGGTGGGGCCAACGTCCTGACTTTC. Protein sequence: CASSSRQGGGGANVLTF. The chain employs TRBV27 and TRBJ2-6; 9 nucleotides line up with TRBD1. The CDR3 spans 17 residues. The ends lost 4 bases at V and 3 bases at J; junction bases unmatched: 7. Looked up from germline, CDR1 is MNHEY and CDR2 is SMNVEV (reference sequence).

The rearrangement uses TRBV2 and TRBJ1-4; 8 bases map to TRBD1. The CDR3 has 15 residues. The V segment lost 4 bases and the J segment 4 bases; nucleotides outside the gene matches: 5. The germline V gene has CDR1 SNHLY and CDR2 FYNNEI. The CDR3 loop is CASSGWTGLNEKLFF. DNA for the CDR3: TGTGCCAGCAGTGGATGGACAGGGCTTAATGAAAAACTGTTTTTT. Looking up the rest from reference TRBV2 and TRBJ1-4 gives the full variable domain: EPEVTQTPSHQVTQMGQEVILRCVPISNHLYFYWYRQILGQKVEFLVSFYNNEISEKSEIFDDQFSVERPDGSNFTLKIRSTKLEDSAMYFCASSGWTGLNEKLFFGSGTQLSVL.

This clonotype was observed a few times. V gene TRBV29-1 combines with J gene TRBJ1-2, with D possibly TRBD1 on 5 matching bases. The CDR3 spans 11 residues. Trimming cost V 7 bases and J 6 bases, with 12 bases left between them. Germline CDR1 SQVTM, CDR2 ANQGSEA. The DNA of the CDR3 is TGCAGCGCCACAGGCCCTAATGGCTACACCTTC. Its translation is CSATGPNGYTF.

This chain uses TRBV5-1 with TRBJ2-4, with 7 positions matching TRBD2. Germline assignment: CDR1 SGHRS and CDR2 YFSETQ. The CDR3 spans 17 residues. Trimming at V came to 1 base and at J to 0 bases, leaving 7 bases not matched to a gene. The CDR3 reads CASSLYQRGLAKNIQYF. DNA for the CDR3: TGCGCCAGCAGCTTGTATCAGCGGGGACTAGCCAAAAACATTCAGTACTTC.

This clonotype appeared once. The chain is built from TRBV18 and TRBJ2-7; D tentatively reads TRBD1 or TRBD2 (6 bases each). There are 16 residues in the CDR3. The germline V gene has CDR1 KGHSH and CDR2 LQKENI. Trimming removed 4 bases from V and 2 bases from J, with 18 bases in between. CDR3 amino acids: CASSRQGGMKAYEQYF. Here the CDR3 DNA reads TGTGCCAGCTCACGCCAAGGGGGGATGAAGGCCTACGAGCAGTACTTC.

This clonotype was observed a handful of times. This chain links TRBV15 with TRBJ2-5, with D perhaps TRBD1 or TRBD2 (6 bases each). Germline lookup yields CDR1 LNHNV and CDR2 YYDKDF (reference sequence). CDR3 length: 16 amino acids. Trimming took off 1 base at V and 2 bases at J, with 14 bases between the two ends. The CDR3 DNA reads TGTGCCACCAGCAGAGTGTTAAGAGGGGGGCAAGAGACCCAGTACTTC. This translates into CATSRVLRGGQETQYF.

This clonotype was detected only a few times. V and J are TRBV20-1 and TRBJ1-5, with 10 nucleotides matching TRBD1. Germline V lookup: CDR1 DFQATT, CDR2 SNEGSKA (reference sequence). The CDR3 runs 15 residues. The V segment lost 0 bases and the J segment 4 bases; nucleotides outside the gene matches: 3. Here the CDR3 reads CSARDMDRGNQPQHF. The CDR3 bases are TGCAGTGCTAGAGATATGGACAGGGGGAATCAGCCCCAGCATTTT.